Reported below is one T cell receptor (beta chain). Its antigen is as yet unknown. The data are from a study of cytomegalovirus exposure and HLA in healthy donors. A multiplex PCR was run with 60 Vbeta primers and 13 Jbeta primers. The table came from immunoSEQ multiplex PCR; TCRdb's copy has only in-frame clones and leaves some out. The sample shows about 100,000 clones, roughly four fifths of them seen only once. Study-level points and caveats: As immune exposure information, only CMV serostatus was available. A later analysis associated 16,951 TCR beta sequences with HLA alleles at a 0.05 false discovery rate. Later analysis identified several of the most significant clusters that appeared linked to common viral pathogens.

The donors were healthy bone marrow donors. The material sequenced was PBMCs. The TCR originated in a male donor in good health and CMV-seropositive.

CDR3 protein: CAWSVSEELETQYF. The DNA for the CDR3 is TGTGCCTGGAGTGTATCCGAGGAGTTGGAGACCCAGTACTTC. The rearrangement links TRBV30 to TRBJ2-5; no clear D gene. The germline gives CDR1 GTSNPN, CDR2 SVGIG (reference sequence). V dropped 0 bases and J dropped 5 bases, with 13 bases sitting between them. The CDR3 loop spans 14 amino acids. The whole variable domain, remainder taken from reference TRBV30 and TRBJ2-5, is SQTIHQWPATLVQPVGSPLSLECTVEGTSNPNLYWYRQAAGRGLQLLFYSVGIGQISSEVPQNLSASRPQDRQFILSSKKLLLSDSGFYLCAWSVSEELETQYFGPGTRLLVL.